The 21 T cell receptor beta chains listed next were all sequenced from one sample in a study of long-term antiretroviral therapy in people with HIV. The assay used was immunoSEQ (version v3.0), run at survey level. Clones were sequenced by immunoSEQ multiplex PCR, and TCRdb holds only the in-frame ones, with some missing. The sample carries 11,000 to 15,000 clones, around four fifths recorded once. Source: unsorted PBMCs, taken 1.8 years before starting antiretroviral therapy. These receptors came from a woman aged 40 to 50 with HIV.

This rearrangement joins TRBV2 to TRBJ2-2; 10 bases match TRBD1. Germline assignment: CDR1 SNHLY and CDR2 FYNNEI. There are 15 residues in the CDR3. Trimming at V came to 10 bases and at J to 0 bases, leaving 5 bases not matched to a gene. CDR3 residues: CATGQGPTNTGELFF. The CDR3 coding sequence is TGTGCCACGGGACAGGGGCCCACGAACACCGGGGAGCTGTTTTTT.

V gene TRBV7-9 combines with J gene TRBJ2-4, with D possibly being TRBD1 or TRBD2 (5 bases each). CDR3 length equals 16 residues. Trimming removed 2 bases from V and 1 base from J, with 12 bases in between. Germline V gene lookup returns CDR1 SEHNR and CDR2 FQNEAQ (reference sequence). CDR3 sequence (DNA): TGTGCCAGCAGCTTATTCGAGGGGTTCGCCAAAAACATTCAGTACTTC. It translates to CASSLFEGFAKNIQYF.

The CDR3 DNA reads as TGTGCCAGCAGTTTATCCAGCTCAGGCTACTACGAGCAGTACTTC. Amino acids: CASSLSSSGYYEQYF. The chain combines TRBV28 with TRBJ2-7; the D is unclear. V was cut by 1 base and J by 3 bases, with 13 bases left in between. In germline, CDR1 is MDHEN, CDR2 SYDVKM. The CDR3 consists of 15 residues.

This chain connects TRBV27 to TRBJ1-2, with D uncertain. V dropped 9 bases and J dropped 3 bases, with 26 bases sitting between them. Germline assignment: CDR1 MNHEY and CDR2 SMNVEV (reference sequence). This CDR3 has 17 amino acids. CDR3 loop: CASGPAGGMRGDYGYTF. Written as DNA, the CDR3 is TGTGCCAGTGGACCTGCGGGTGGGATGCGCGGGGACTATGGCTACACCTTC.

This clone was picked up a small number of times. The genes are TRBV5-8 and TRBJ2-3, with a possible D match to TRBD2 (6 bases). Trimming stripped 6 bases from V and 1 base from J, with 12 bases between. Germline V gene data show CDR1 as SGHTS and CDR2 as YDEGEE. CDR3 length: 14 residues. CDR3: CASTRWEGTDTQYF. As DNA, the CDR3 is TGTGCCAGCACCCGGTGGGAGGGCACAGATACGCAGTATTTT.

V gene TRBV30 combines with J gene TRBJ2-7; 11 bases agree with TRBD2. J lost 4 bases, V lost 0 bases, and 5 bases had no gene match. Germline V gene data show CDR1 as GTSNPN and CDR2 as SVGIG (reference sequence). This CDR3 comprises 15 residues. CDR3 in amino acids: CAWSVLAGDRYEQYF. CDR3 DNA: TGTGCCTGGAGTGTACTAGCGGGAGACCGGTACGAGCAGTACTTC.

The rearrangement links TRBV28 to TRBJ1-1, with D unresolved. The CDR3 consists of 15 residues. Between the trimmed V and J ends, which lost 0 bases and 1 base, there was a span of 9 bases. Germline CDR1 is MDHEN and CDR2 is SYDVKM. In nucleotides, the CDR3 is TGTGCCAGCAGTTTATGGGGTCGGGGGAACACTGAAGCTTTCTTT. Translation gives CASSLWGRGNTEAFF.

This clone was detected only once. This chain uses TRBV10-3 with TRBJ2-7; 7 bases align to TRBD1. Trimming took 6 bases from V and 2 from J; bases not matched to a gene: 10. Germline V gives CDR1 ENHRY, CDR2 SYGVKD. The CDR3 is 15 residues long. The CDR3: CAIRTDRVTPYEQYF. The CDR3, as DNA: TGTGCCATCAGAACCGACAGGGTGACGCCCTACGAGCAGTACTTC.

The chain carries TRBV11-3 and TRBJ2-1; D perhaps matches TRBD2 (6 bases). The ends were cut back, 5 bases at V and 0 bases at J, with 8 bases in the middle. There are 14 residues in the CDR3. Germline loops: CDR1 SGHNT, CDR2 YENEEA. The CDR3 is CASSAGPSYNEQFF. CDR3 sequence (DNA): TGTGCCAGCAGCGCGGGGCCCTCCTACAATGAGCAGTTCTTC.

In this sample, this clone turned up a few times. The chain employs TRBV7-6 and TRBJ2-4; D perhaps matches TRBD1 (6 bases). CDR1 is SGHVS and CDR2 is FNYEAQ in the germline V gene. This CDR3 has 15 amino acids. The V gene lost 1 base and the J gene lost 0 bases, with 7 bases spanning the gap. CDR3 in DNA: TGTGCCAGCAGCTTAGGGGGGCTAGCCAAAAACATTCAGTACTTC. As protein: CASSLGGLAKNIQYF. The full variable domain, completed using reference TRBV7-6 and TRBJ2-4, is GAGVSQSPRYKVTKRGQDVALRCDPISGHVSLYWYRQALGQGPEFLTYFNYEAQQDKSGLPNDRFSAERPEGSISTLTIQRTEQRDSAMYRCASSLGGLAKNIQYFGAGTRLSVL.

The chain recombines TRBV6-1 with TRBJ2-3; 10 positions agree with TRBD2. The germline CDR1 and CDR2 sequences are MNHNS and SASEGT. This CDR3 comprises 15 residues. The ends lost 4 bases at V and 1 base at J; junction bases unmatched: 2. The CDR3 sequence is CASSGGTSGTDTQYF. CDR3 DNA sequence: TGTGCCAGCAGTGGAGGGACTAGCGGCACAGATACGCAGTATTTT.

The chain uses TRBV6-5 and TRBJ2-3; the D gene is possibly TRBD2 (6 bases). CDR1 and CDR2 from the germline V gene are MNHEY and SVGAGI. V gave up 9 bases and J gave up 0 bases, with 10 bases separating them. This CDR3 has 13 amino acids. CDR3 in DNA: TGTGCCAGTGCCGGGACTAGCACAGATACGCAGTATTTT. Its translation: CASAGTSTDTQYF.

This clone was found a few times. The chain carries TRBV10-3 and TRBJ1-2, with 8 positions matching TRBD1. V lost 4 bases to trimming and J lost 3 bases; unmatched junction nucleotides: 4. CDR3 length: 14 amino acids. Germline V CDR1 and CDR2: ENHRY, SYGVKD. CDR3: CAISGGTGDYGYTF. The CDR3 nucleotides are TGTGCCATCAGTGGGGGGACAGGAGACTATGGCTACACCTTC.

This chain connects TRBV27 to TRBJ2-7; D is uncertain. Trimming removed 5 bases from V and 3 bases from J, with 11 bases in between. CDR3 length equals 13 residues. Germline assignment: CDR1 MNHEY and CDR2 SMNVEV (reference sequence). Here the CDR3 DNA reads TGTGCCAGCAGTCCCAACCGGTTCTACGAGCAGTACTTC. It yields the protein CASSPNRFYEQYF.

The chain couples TRBV6-4 to TRBJ1-4; a possible D gene is TRBD1 (6 bases). Germline V gives CDR1 MRHNA, CDR2 SNTAGT. The length of the CDR3 is 15 residues. V dropped 7 bases and J dropped 7 bases, with 19 bases sitting between them. In DNA form, the CDR3 reads TGTGCCAGCATCAAAACAGGGCGGAGGGGTGAAAAACTGTTTTTT. Protein product: CASIKTGRRGEKLFF.

The chain employs TRBV28 and TRBJ2-2, with D unresolved. From germline, CDR1 is MDHEN and CDR2 SYDVKM. The CDR3 is 13 residues long. V lost 1 base to trimming and J lost 3 bases, with 3 bases between them. The CDR3 nucleotides are TGTGCCAGCAGTTTATACGACACCGGGGAGCTGTTTTTT. Its translation: CASSLYDTGELFF.

This clone was picked up one time. The chain couples TRBV29-1 to TRBJ1-2; TRBD1 matches at 9 bases. Germline CDR1 and CDR2: SQVTM and ANQGSEA. The CDR3 is 15 amino acids. Trimming removed 5 bases from V and 6 bases from J; junction bases left unmatched: 13. The CDR3 DNA reads as TGCAGCGTTCAAAAAATCCGGGACAGGGTGGATGGCTACACCTTC. Residues: CSVQKIRDRVDGYTF.

V and J are TRBV6-6 and TRBJ2-1; TRBD1 might be the D (6 bases). The V gene lost 5 bases and the J gene lost 5 bases, with 16 bases spanning the gap. The CDR3 is 15 amino acids. CDR1 is MNHNY, CDR2 SVGAGI, per germline (reference sequence). CDR3 nucleotide sequence: TGTGCCAGCAGTCGACGGGACATATCAAACAATGAGCAGTTCTTC. Its protein product is CASSRRDISNNEQFF.

The chain employs TRBV7-2 and TRBJ2-7; TRBD1 is a possible D gene (5 bases). The CDR3 contains 12 residues. Germline lookup yields CDR1 SGHTA and CDR2 FQGNSA. V lost 2 bases and J 7 bases, leaving 9 bases between the germline ends. The CDR3 DNA follows: TGTGCCAGCAGCTTACAGGGCCCGGAGCAGTACTTC. Protein sequence: CASSLQGPEQYF.

This chain's CDR3 is CASSQGQETSQPQHF. CDR3 DNA: TGTGCCAGCAGCCAAGGCCAGGAAACAAGTCAGCCCCAGCATTTT. This rearrangement joins TRBV14 to TRBJ1-5; D call uncertain. Germline V lookup: CDR1 SGHDN, CDR2 FVKESK. This CDR3 region has 15 residues. The V and J ends lost 1 base and 6 bases respectively, with 13 bases between them.

Here the CDR3 reads CASSPPSQTGELFF. The CDR3 coding sequence is TGTGCCAGCTCACCACCGTCCCAAACCGGGGAGCTGTTTTTT. The V gene is TRBV18, the J gene TRBJ2-2; no definite D call. With 0 bases removed from V and 5 bases from J, the gap between germline ends came to 7 bases. The CDR3 spans 14 residues. Germline-derived CDR1 and CDR2 are KGHSH and LQKENI.